A selection of T cell receptor beta chains follows, all from one sample in a study of shared clonotypes between healthy human individuals. Clones were read by immunoSEQ multiplex PCR, and TCRdb kept only the in-frame ones, dropping some. The top ten hold about 1.6% of the sample, which has some 2.1 million clones, roughly 93% seen once. Sample: naive CD8+ T cells from PBMCs. The source of these receptors is a man aged 18-30 years in good health. Some clones in this sample may be carry-over from other donors' samples. The conserved cysteine and the conserved F or W are not part of the CDR3 here.

v_call: TRBV4-1; cdr3_aa: ASSHEGWNPNYGYT
v_call: TRBV19; cdr3_aa: ASSIPAGYNEQF
v_call: TRBV30; cdr3_aa: ASLAGRVEQF
v_call: TRBV2; cdr3_aa: ASSEEREWATSTDTQY
v_call: TRBV9; cdr3_aa: ASSVGTGVIDTQY
v_call: TRBV6-5; cdr3_aa: ASRGSYEQY
v_call: TRBV5-8; cdr3_aa: ASTPGTGTNYGYT
v_call: TRBV4-1; cdr3_aa: ASSRPGTGETQY
v_call: TRBV19; cdr3_aa: ASSALGTGHGYT
v_call: TRBV7-6; cdr3_aa: ASSPFPPAISGNTIY
v_call: TRBV2; cdr3_aa: ASSEGTALGYGYT
v_call: TRBV19; cdr3_aa: ASLYNYGYT
v_call: TRBV5-6; cdr3_aa: ASSFSSGPYEQY
v_call: TRBV10-3; cdr3_aa: AISDGNSPLH
v_call: TRBV6-6; cdr3_aa: ASMGLGSEQY
v_call: TRBV14; cdr3_aa: ASSPKGGTLNYEQY
v_call: TRBV7-9; cdr3_aa: ASAGALNTGELF
v_call: TRBV9; cdr3_aa: ASSVGLGPEQY
v_call: TRBV7-9; cdr3_aa: ASSFGDADRSY
v_call: TRBV27; cdr3_aa: ASSLSPGSIRYEQY
v_call: TRBV4-2; cdr3_aa: ASSQPTSGSWGEQY
v_call: TRBV9; cdr3_aa: ASSAQGGYEQY
v_call: TRBV15; cdr3_aa: ATSRSGDSSYEQY
v_call: TRBV10-3; cdr3_aa: AIRGGPGQRYGYT
v_call: TRBV27; cdr3_aa: ASSLSSGSGYEQY
v_call: TRBV30; cdr3_aa: AWISGRGPQY
v_call: TRBV7-6; cdr3_aa: ASSTTSGRAWYEQY
v_call: TRBV30; cdr3_aa: AWSAGYSYEQY
v_call: TRBV7-9; cdr3_aa: ASSPRQAVTQY
v_call: TRBV7-9; cdr3_aa: ASSLALAGAVSYEQY
v_call: TRBV5-5; cdr3_aa: ASNINPAREQY
v_call: TRBV4-2; cdr3_aa: ASSQDDRLAGDGDEQF